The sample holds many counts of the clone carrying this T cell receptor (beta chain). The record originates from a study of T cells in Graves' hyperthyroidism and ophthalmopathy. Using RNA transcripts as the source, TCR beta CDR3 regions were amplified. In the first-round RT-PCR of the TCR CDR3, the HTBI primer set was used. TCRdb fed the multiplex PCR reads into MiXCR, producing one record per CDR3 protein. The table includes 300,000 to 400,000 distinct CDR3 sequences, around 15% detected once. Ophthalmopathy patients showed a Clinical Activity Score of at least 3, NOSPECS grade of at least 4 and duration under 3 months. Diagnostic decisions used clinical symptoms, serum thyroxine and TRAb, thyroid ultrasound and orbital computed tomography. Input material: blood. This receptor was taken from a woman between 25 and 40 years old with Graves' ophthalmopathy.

The CDR3 spells CASGVSIYEQYF. The DNA of the CDR3 is TGTGCCAGCGGGGTGTCGATCTACGAGCAGTACTTC. V usage is TRBV2 and J usage is TRBJ2-7; no definite D call. The germline V and J ends were trimmed by 8 bases and 3 bases, with 11 bases remaining between them. The CDR3 has 12 amino acids. In germline, CDR1 is SNHLY, CDR2 FYNNEI. Drawing the rest from reference TRBV2 and TRBJ2-7, the complete variable domain is EPEVTQTPSHQVTQMGQEVILRCVPISNHLYFYWYRQILGQKVEFLVSFYNNEISEKSEIFDDQFSVERPDGSNFTLKIRSTKLEDSAMYFCASGVSIYEQYFGPGTRLTVT.